This T cell receptor beta chain was sequenced for a study of T cells in Graves' hyperthyroidism and ophthalmopathy. Study as a whole: Specimen type is peripheral blood, collected at initial diagnosis prior to any treatment. Study-level results: Blood also contained most expanded thyroid clonotypes above 0.001.

Researchers took RNA transcripts and amplified the TCR beta CDR3 regions from them. With the HTBI primer set, the TCR CDR3 went through a first round of RT-PCR. TCRdb re-analysed the multiplex PCR reads in MiXCR, keeping a single row per CDR3 protein. The data show about 400,000 distinct CDR3 sequences, just under 15% seen once. This clonotype has a count of ten or more. Its antigen is not identified. This CDR3 comprises 12 residues. V was cut by 6 bases and J by 7 bases, with 10 bases left in between. In germline, CDR1 is ENHRY, CDR2 SYGVKD. The sequencing input was blood. This TCR was recovered from a woman in her thirties with Graves' hyperthyroidism. V is TRBV10-3 and J is TRBJ2-1, with D perhaps assigned TRBD1 or TRBD2 (5 bases each). Written as DNA, the CDR3 is TGTGCCATCAGGCCCGAGGGGAATGAGCAGTTCTTC. This encodes CAIRPEGNEQFF.